These T cell receptor beta chains were read from a single sample in a study of vaccination and CD4 T cells after COVID-19. A single record per CDR3 protein comes from TCRdb applying MiXCR to the PCR reads. The top ten hold more than 5.5% of the sample, which has 25,000 to 30,000 distinct CDR3 sequences, about 54% seen once. This sample comprised CD4+ T cells from blood, obtained about 7 months after SARS-CoV-2 vaccination. The receptors shown here come from a human donor who had recovered from COVID-19. CDR3s include the opening cysteine and the closing phenylalanine or tryptophan. The order of the fields is CDR3 DNA, CDR3 protein, V gene, D gene, clone size, J gene. The D gene is left open where the match is weak. Size tells how often a clone was seen (once, few, many) or the class of an expanded clone, and some rows leave it out.

CDR3nt: TGTGCCAGCAGTTTTACCAGGAGACAAGAGACCCAGTACTTC; CDR3aa: CASSFTRRQETQYF; v_gene: TRBV12-3/TRBV12-4; d_gene: .; abundance: .; j_gene: TRBJ2-5
CDR3nt: TGTGCCACCTGGACAGGGAACTATGGCTACACCTTC; CDR3aa: CATWTGNYGYTF; v_gene: TRBV24-1; d_gene: TRBD1; abundance: .; j_gene: TRBJ1-2
CDR3nt: TGTGCCAGCAGTGCCGGACTAGCCCAAGAGACCCAGTACTTC; CDR3aa: CASSAGLAQETQYF; v_gene: TRBV25-1; d_gene: TRBD2; abundance: once; j_gene: TRBJ2-5
CDR3nt: TGTGCCAGCAGTTACAAAGGAGGCCAGTACGACACAGATACGCAGTATTTT; CDR3aa: CASSYKGGQYDTDTQYF; v_gene: TRBV6-5; d_gene: .; abundance: .; j_gene: TRBJ2-3
CDR3nt: TGTGCCATCAGGCTAGCGGGAGCGCAAGATACGCAGTATTTT; CDR3aa: CAIRLAGAQDTQYF; v_gene: TRBV10-3; d_gene: TRBD2; abundance: .; j_gene: TRBJ2-3
CDR3nt: TGTGCCAGTAGTATAGGTAACACTGAAGCTTTCTTT; CDR3aa: CASSIGNTEAFF; v_gene: TRBV19; d_gene: .; abundance: .; j_gene: TRBJ1-1
CDR3nt: TGTGCCACCAGTGACCCGGGACCTGACGCGCAGTATTTT; CDR3aa: CATSDPGPDAQYF; v_gene: TRBV24-1; d_gene: .; abundance: once; j_gene: TRBJ2-3
CDR3nt: TGTGCCAGCAGCTCGGGACCGAACACTGAAGCTTTCTTT; CDR3aa: CASSSGPNTEAFF; v_gene: TRBV7-6; d_gene: .; abundance: .; j_gene: TRBJ1-1
CDR3nt: TGTGCCTGGAGCCCCGGACTTCGGAACACTGAAGCTTTCTTT; CDR3aa: CAWSPGLRNTEAFF; v_gene: TRBV30; d_gene: .; abundance: .; j_gene: TRBJ1-1
CDR3nt: TGTGCCAGCAGTTACAGGGAAAGAAACGAGCAGTACTTC; CDR3aa: CASSYRERNEQYF; v_gene: TRBV6-5; d_gene: .; abundance: once; j_gene: TRBJ2-7
CDR3nt: TGTGCCAGCAGCTTGACGTCGATCACCAATCAGCCCCAGCATTTT; CDR3aa: CASSLTSITNQPQHF; v_gene: TRBV7-2; d_gene: .; abundance: few; j_gene: TRBJ1-5
CDR3nt: TGTGCCACCAGCAGAGATGGGCAAGAGCAGTTCTTC; CDR3aa: CATSRDGQEQFF; v_gene: TRBV15; d_gene: .; abundance: few; j_gene: TRBJ2-1
CDR3nt: TGTGCCAGCAGCCCGGGACTAGCGGGAGGAGAGACCCAGTACTTC; CDR3aa: CASSPGLAGGETQYF; v_gene: TRBV7-3; d_gene: TRBD2; abundance: few; j_gene: TRBJ2-5
CDR3nt: TGCAGTGCTAGCGGGACTAGCGGGAGAGGTACGCAGTATTTT; CDR3aa: CSASGTSGRGTQYF; v_gene: TRBV20-1; d_gene: TRBD2; abundance: .; j_gene: TRBJ2-3
CDR3nt: TGCAGTGCTAGGGCGGGGGGGGCCAACGTCCTGACTTTC; CDR3aa: CSARAGGANVLTF; v_gene: TRBV20-1; d_gene: .; abundance: few; j_gene: TRBJ2-6
CDR3nt: TGTGCCAGCAGCGTCCCAGCGGGAGGAGGTGGCAATGAGCAGTTCTTC; CDR3aa: CASSVPAGGGGNEQFF; v_gene: TRBV28; d_gene: TRBD2; abundance: once; j_gene: TRBJ2-1
CDR3nt: TGTGCCAGCAGCTTATTCAAGCCTGAGGTGGTAGCGGGATTTGCCGGGGAGCTGTTTTTT; CDR3aa: CASSLFKPEVVAGFAGELFF; v_gene: TRBV7-3; d_gene: TRBD2; abundance: few; j_gene: TRBJ2-2
CDR3nt: TGCAGTGCTAGAGATAGTGGGAGCTCCTACAATGAGCAGTTCTTC; CDR3aa: CSARDSGSSYNEQFF; v_gene: TRBV20-1; d_gene: .; abundance: .; j_gene: TRBJ2-1
CDR3nt: TGTGCCAGCAGCGGGGGAGGGAGTGAGACCCAGTACTTC; CDR3aa: CASSGGGSETQYF; v_gene: TRBV5-8; d_gene: TRBD2; abundance: .; j_gene: TRBJ2-5
CDR3nt: TGTGCCAGTAGCCCCAGACTAGCGGGCTCCTACAATGAGCAGTTCTTC; CDR3aa: CASSPRLAGSYNEQFF; v_gene: TRBV19; d_gene: TRBD2; abundance: few; j_gene: TRBJ2-1
CDR3nt: TGTGCCAGCAGTAAACCGGGACAGGGGAAGTACGAGCAGTACTTC; CDR3aa: CASSKPGQGKYEQYF; v_gene: TRBV6-1; d_gene: TRBD1; abundance: .; j_gene: TRBJ2-7
CDR3nt: TGTGCCAGCAGTTTGTTTGAGGGGCGGAAAGAGACCCAGTACTTC; CDR3aa: CASSLFEGRKETQYF; v_gene: TRBV12-3/TRBV12-4; d_gene: .; abundance: .; j_gene: TRBJ2-5
CDR3nt: TGTGCCAGCAGCCCTCGGCCCAGCTCCTACGAGCAGTACTTC; CDR3aa: CASSPRPSSYEQYF; v_gene: TRBV27; d_gene: .; abundance: few; j_gene: TRBJ2-7
CDR3nt: TGCAGTGCCAGGGGTGTTGCGAACACTGAAGCTTTCTTT; CDR3aa: CSARGVANTEAFF; v_gene: TRBV20-1; d_gene: .; abundance: .; j_gene: TRBJ1-1
CDR3nt: TGTGCCAGCTTCGGACAGAGCTCCTATAATTCACCCCTCCACTTT; CDR3aa: CASFGQSSYNSPLHF; v_gene: TRBV2; d_gene: .; abundance: .; j_gene: TRBJ1-6
CDR3nt: TGTGCCAGCAGTGATCCCGGACAGGAAGCTTTCTTT; CDR3aa: CASSDPGQEAFF; v_gene: TRBV6-2/TRBV6-3; d_gene: .; abundance: .; j_gene: TRBJ1-1
CDR3nt: TGTGCCAGCAGTTTAGCGACAGGGGGGACTGAAGCTTTCTTT; CDR3aa: CASSLATGGTEAFF; v_gene: TRBV12-3/TRBV12-4; d_gene: TRBD1; abundance: .; j_gene: TRBJ1-1
CDR3nt: TGCAGTGCTGTAGCGGGAGCGAAGTACGAGCAGTACTTC; CDR3aa: CSAVAGAKYEQYF; v_gene: TRBV20-1; d_gene: TRBD2; abundance: .; j_gene: TRBJ2-7
CDR3nt: TGTGCCAGCAGTTTACATCAGAACACTGAAGCTTTCTTT; CDR3aa: CASSLHQNTEAFF; v_gene: TRBV28; d_gene: .; abundance: .; j_gene: TRBJ1-1
CDR3nt: TGTGCCAGCAGCCCAGGAGACCGGGGCTACACCTTC; CDR3aa: CASSPGDRGYTF; v_gene: TRBV7-8; d_gene: .; abundance: .; j_gene: TRBJ1-2
CDR3nt: TGTGCCAGCAGCCGGGCACAGGGTTTGCCCCTCCACTTT; CDR3aa: CASSRAQGLPLHF; v_gene: TRBV7-3; d_gene: .; abundance: few; j_gene: TRBJ1-6
CDR3nt: TGTGCCTGGAATGTAGCGGGAGGGCGAATCTACGAGCAGTACTTC; CDR3aa: CAWNVAGGRIYEQYF; v_gene: TRBV30; d_gene: TRBD2; abundance: few; j_gene: TRBJ2-7